This T cell receptor (beta chain) was recovered during a study of blood T cell repertoires in COVID-19. Here immunoSEQ multiplex PCR was the method, and the copy in TCRdb shows in-frame clones only, minus some. The sample contains about 150,000 clones, approximately 84% of which appear only once. CDR1 and CDR2 (germline): KGHSH, LQKENI. V shed 2 bases and J 7 bases; nucleotides not matched to a gene: 2. This CDR3 has 13 residues. The sequenced material came from peripheral blood. The receptor's source is a human donor in a cohort sampled during active COVID-19. The rearrangement links TRBV18 to TRBJ2-7; 10 bases map to TRBD2. Here the CDR3 reads CASSPALAGEQYV. CDR3 coding DNA: TGTGCCAGCTCACCAGCACTAGCGGGGGAGCAGTACGTC.